The 26 T cell receptor beta chains below all came from one sample that was sequenced in a study of cytotoxic CD8 clonotypes in ibrutinib-treated CLL. The protocol was immunoSEQ multiplex PCR, while the TCRdb copy is restricted to in-frame clones and leaves out a portion. The sample shows about 76,000 clones, around 84% of them seen only once. This material consisted of PBMCs, taken before ibrutinib treatment. Receptors were obtained from a human donor with chronic lymphocytic leukemia.

V gene TRBV27 combines with J gene TRBJ1-3, with no clear D. This CDR3 has 16 residues. Germline-derived CDR1 and CDR2 are MNHEY and SMNVEV (reference sequence). Trimming removed 5 bases from V and 0 bases from J, with 14 bases in between. This CDR3 is CASSRYGQSSGNTIYF. CDR3 nucleotide sequence: TGTGCCAGCAGTCGTTACGGGCAGAGCTCTGGAAACACCATATATTTT.

V gene TRBV21-1 combines with J gene TRBJ2-5; the table gives TRBD2 as D, unverified against the DNA. TRBV21-1 is designated a pseudogene. The CDR3 is 15 residues long. The CDR3 nucleotides are TGTGCCAGCACCTCAGCGGGAATCGTACGGGAGACCCAGTACTTC. Translation gives CASTSAGIVRETQYF.

The CDR3 DNA reads TGCGCCAGCAGCCAAGGACAGACCTACACCGGGGAGCTGTTTTTT. It specifies CASSQGQTYTGELFF. J is TRBJ2-2 and V is TRBV4-3, with D possibly TRBD1 on 5 matching bases. Between the trimmed V and J ends, which lost 1 base and 3 bases, there was a span of 9 bases. This CDR3 has 15 amino acids. The V gene's germline CDR1 is LGHNA and CDR2 YSLEER.

The chain links TRBV18 to TRBJ2-3, with a tentative D call TRBD2 (5 bases). The CDR3 is 15 amino acids. Germline-derived CDR1 and CDR2 are KGHSH and LQKENI. V dropped 3 bases and J dropped 0 bases, with 10 bases sitting between them. The CDR3 DNA sequence: TGTGCCAGCTCACCGGACGGACTGAGCACAGATACGCAGTATTTT. Translated: CASSPDGLSTDTQYF.

The rearrangement joins TRBV7-9 to TRBJ1-4, with 10 bases fitting TRBD1. Unmatched junction bases numbered 16, after V lost 1 base and J lost 8 bases. The germline V gene encodes CDR1 SEHNR and CDR2 FQNEAQ (reference sequence). This CDR3 is built from 19 residues. The CDR3 sequence: CASSLGATGGPEGGEKLFF. DNA of the CDR3: TGTGCCAGCAGCTTAGGAGCGACAGGGGGCCCAGAGGGGGGCGAAAAACTGTTTTTT.

V usage is TRBV7-6 and J usage is TRBJ1-5, with D possibly being TRBD1 (6 bases). Trimming took 5 bases from V and 0 from J, leaving 20 bases between them. CDR1 and CDR2 (germline): SGHVS, FNYEAQ. CDR3 size: 18 residues. The CDR3 DNA is TGTGCCAGCAGCCCCCGCCCAGCGGGGGCTTATAGCAATCAGCCCCAGCATTTT. This sequence encodes CASSPRPAGAYSNQPQHF.

CDR3 DNA sequence: TGTGCCAGCAGCTCCCGACAGGGTAACACTGAAGCTTTCTTT. Encoded protein: CASSSRQGNTEAFF. V and J are TRBV14 and TRBJ1-1; TRBD1 aligns across 7 bases. The V gene's germline CDR1 is SGHDN and CDR2 FVKESK. V gave up 5 bases and J gave up 2 bases; unmatched junction bases: 5. The CDR3 extends over 14 amino acids. The complete variable domain, with remaining parts taken from reference TRBV14 and TRBJ1-1, reads EAGVTQFPSHSVIEKGQTVTLRCDPISGHDNLYWYRRVMGKEIKFLLHFVKESKQDESGMPNNRFLAERTGGTYSTLKVQPAELEDSGVYFCASSSRQGNTEAFFGQGTRLTVV.

The chain couples TRBV5-4 to TRBJ1-2, with a possible D match to TRBD1 (5 bases). Trimming took off 4 bases at V and 4 bases at J, with 20 bases between the two ends. CDR1 and CDR2 from the germline V gene are SGHNT and YYREEE (reference sequence). The CDR3 extends over 16 amino acids. The CDR3 DNA is TGTGCCAGCAGCCCAGGGCCCATGTCGGACCGCTATGGCTACACCTTC. Protein: CASSPGPMSDRYGYTF.

The chain employs TRBV7-8 and TRBJ2-4, with TRBD1 identical over 7 bases. Germline V gives CDR1 SGHVS, CDR2 FQNEAQ. Germline trimming cut 1 base from V and 1 base from J; bases unmatched to any gene: 7. This CDR3 spans 17 amino acids. The CDR3 here is CASSLEQGILAKNIQYF. CDR3 coding DNA: TGTGCCAGCAGCTTAGAACAGGGGATCCTGGCCAAAAACATTCAGTACTTC.

This chain links TRBV10-3 with TRBJ2-7, with D perhaps TRBD1 (6 bases). Germline CDR1 ENHRY, CDR2 SYGVKD. The CDR3 runs 15 residues. V shed 2 bases and J shed 4 bases, with 15 bases lying between them. In DNA, the CDR3 is TGTGCCATCAGTGAGCCCGAGGGGGTTAGGTACGAGCAGTACTTC. Translating it yields CAISEPEGVRYEQYF.

This clone was counted a single time. The chain couples TRBV5-1 to TRBJ1-5; no clear D. The CDR3 has 13 residues. CDR1 is SGHRS and CDR2 is YFSETQ in the germline V gene. Deletions cut 3 bases from V and 10 bases from J, with 14 bases between. CDR3 protein: CASSWEGGGPQHF. The CDR3 nucleotides read TGCGCCAGCAGCTGGGAGGGAGGAGGCCCCCAGCATTTT.

The chain is built from TRBV28 and TRBJ2-4; either TRBD1 or TRBD2 may supply D (7 bases each). Germline CDR1 MDHEN, CDR2 SYDVKM. This CDR3 has 16 residues. Trimming removed 5 bases from V and 5 bases from J, with 19 bases in between. CDR3 residues: CASSNTKQGRENIQYF. CDR3 bases: TGTGCCAGCAGTAATACTAAACAGGGGAGGGAAAACATTCAGTACTTC.

This clone showed up just a few times. A much larger clone differs by one base, so this may be a read error. J is TRBJ1-5 and V is TRBV6-4; 10 bases agree with TRBD1. The V segment lost 10 bases and the J segment 0 bases; nucleotides outside the gene matches: 3. The CDR3 has 14 residues. The germline gives CDR1 MRHNA, CDR2 SNTAGT. The CDR3 loop is CATGTGDSNQPQHF. The CDR3 nucleotides read TGTGCCACCGGGACAGGGGATAGCAATCAGCCCCAGCATTTT.

For the CDR3, the DNA is TGTGCCAGCAGCTTCGCGACAGGGGAGCACTATGGCTACACCTTC. It is translated as CASSFATGEHYGYTF. This sequence joins TRBV7-9 and TRBJ1-2; 8 bases are a match to TRBD1. CDR1 and CDR2 from the germline V gene are SEHNR and FQNEAQ (reference sequence). The CDR3 has 15 amino acids. The V segment lost 3 bases and the J segment 3 bases; nucleotides outside the gene matches: 6.

The J gene is TRBJ2-1, the V gene TRBV5-4; D might be TRBD2 (6 bases). The CDR3 sequence is 15 residues long. V shed 3 bases and J shed 7 bases, with 17 bases lying between them. Germline-derived CDR1 and CDR2 are SGHNT and YYREEE (reference sequence). CDR3 nucleotides: TGTGCCAGCAGCTCGACGGGACTGATGAGGAATGAGCAGTTCTTC. As protein: CASSSTGLMRNEQFF.

This rearrangement joins TRBV7-8 to TRBJ2-3; D gene uncertain. The germline V gene encodes CDR1 SGHVS and CDR2 FQNEAQ. Trimming shortened V by 7 bases and J by 2 bases, and 19 bases separated the two germline ends. The CDR3 is 16 amino acids. CDR3 sequence: CASTLWARASTDTQYF. CDR3 bases: TGTGCCAGCACCCTATGGGCCCGGGCTTCCACAGATACGCAGTATTTT.

The J gene is TRBJ2-1, the V gene TRBV7-6, with TRBD2 identical over 7 bases. V gave up 5 bases and J gave up 7 bases; unmatched junction bases: 14. The CDR3 extends over 16 amino acids. The germline V gene encodes CDR1 SGHVS and CDR2 FNYEAQ. CDR3 nucleotide sequence: TGTGCCAGCAGCCGTTATGCCCCGGGAGGTGGAAATGAGCAGTTCTTC. Protein: CASSRYAPGGGNEQFF.

The chain carries TRBV7-9 and TRBJ2-7, with no clear D. V lost 1 base, J lost 0 bases, and 7 bases lay in between. The germline CDR1 and CDR2 sequences are SEHNR and FQNEAQ (reference sequence). The CDR3 totals 14 residues. CDR3 in amino acids: CASSLGQVSYEQYF. The CDR3 coding sequence is TGTGCCAGCAGCTTAGGGCAGGTCTCCTACGAGCAGTACTTC.

The chain uses TRBV9 and TRBJ2-5; D perhaps matches TRBD2 (5 bases). Germline lookup yields CDR1 SGDLS and CDR2 YYNGEE. The CDR3 spans 16 residues. Trimming took 4 bases from V and 5 from J, leaving 21 bases between them. The DNA of the CDR3 is TGTGCCAGCAGCCAAGCCGGAACTAGAGCGAGGGAGACCCAGTACTTC. Its protein product is CASSQAGTRARETQYF.

CDR3 in amino acids: CASSWWSGATEAFF. The CDR3 nucleotides are TGTGCCAGCAGTTGGTGGTCAGGGGCGACTGAAGCTTTCTTT. The chain couples TRBV27 to TRBJ1-1; perhaps TRBD1 as D (6 bases). The CDR3 loop spans 14 amino acids. Germline V CDR1 and CDR2: MNHEY, SMNVEV (reference sequence). Between the trimmed V and J ends, which lost 4 bases and 5 bases, there was a span of 14 bases.

This chain connects TRBV11-2 to TRBJ1-1, with unresolved D. V dropped 4 bases and J dropped 4 bases, with 13 bases sitting between them. The CDR3 extends over 14 amino acids. Germline V gives CDR1 SGHAT, CDR2 FQNNGV. The CDR3 bases are TGTGCCAGCAGCTGGCAACCTTGGGCCACTGAAGCTTTCTTT. Translating it yields CASSWQPWATEAFF. Based on the CDR3 plus reference TRBV11-2 and TRBJ1-1, the full variable domain is EAGVAQSPRYKIIEKRQSVAFWCNPISGHATLYWYQQILGQGPKLLIQFQNNGVVDDSQLPKDRFSAERLKGVDSTLKIQPAKLEDSAVYLCASSWQPWATEAFFGQGTRLTVV.

The V call is TRBV6-5, the J call TRBJ2-2; 10 nucleotides align to TRBD2. CDR1 and CDR2 from the germline V gene are MNHEY and SVGAGI. V was pared by 4 bases and J by 1 base, with 0 bases of the junction left unmatched. The CDR3 contains 15 residues. CDR3 coding DNA: TGTGCCAGCAGTTCTAGCGGGGGGAACACCGGGGAGCTGTTTTTT. Encoded protein: CASSSSGGNTGELFF.

The chain recombines TRBV27 with TRBJ1-3; 8 nucleotides align to TRBD1. The V gene end was trimmed by 4 bases and the J gene end by 11 bases; junction bases not matched to a gene: 13. The length of the CDR3 is 15 residues. Germline V CDR1 and CDR2: MNHEY, SMNVEV (reference sequence). This chain's CDR3 is CASSSSGTGEGPIYF. CDR3 nucleotides: TGTGCCAGCAGTTCCTCCGGGACAGGCGAGGGCCCCATATATTTT.

This chain connects TRBV4-1 to TRBJ2-1, with D perhaps TRBD1 (6 bases). CDR3 length: 18 residues. Germline lookup yields CDR1 MGHRA and CDR2 YSYEKL. Trimming shortened V by 0 bases and J by 3 bases, and 18 bases separated the two germline ends. CDR3 residues: CASSQDLTGTHHYNEQFF. DNA for the CDR3: TGCGCCAGCAGCCAAGATTTAACCGGGACACATCACTACAATGAGCAGTTCTTC.

The chain links TRBV5-4 to TRBJ1-2; perhaps TRBD1 as D (6 bases). This CDR3 spans 17 amino acids. V was clipped by 0 bases and J by 0 bases, with 15 bases between them. Per germline, CDR1 SGHNT and CDR2 YYREEE (reference sequence). In nucleotides, the CDR3 is TGTGCCAGCAGCTTGGGGGGACACAGATCCGCTAACTATGGCTACACCTTC. This translates into CASSLGGHRSANYGYTF.

V gene TRBV19 combines with J gene TRBJ2-7, with 7 bases lining up with TRBD2. J was trimmed by 4 bases and V by 9 bases; bases with no gene match: 15. The CDR3 length is 15 residues. Germline-derived CDR1 and CDR2 are LNHDA and SQIVND (reference sequence). The CDR3 protein is CASDLGAGDPYEQYF. The CDR3, as DNA: TGTGCCAGCGACCTCGGGGCGGGAGACCCTTACGAGCAGTACTTC.